Described below is a single T cell receptor beta chain sequence and its context. With 8 bases clipped from V and 6 bases from J, the junction kept 18 bases outside the gene matches. Germline CDR1 MNHEY, CDR2 SMNVEV (reference sequence). CDR3 length: 19 residues. The data were taken from a study of T cell changes during pregnancy in multiple sclerosis. The protocol was immunoSEQ multiplex PCR, while the TCRdb copy is restricted to in-frame clones and leaves out a portion. The data show approximately 100,000 clones, about 91% seen once. The gene calls are TRBV27 and TRBJ2-2; 13 nucleotides match TRBD2. The sequence was obtained from a female donor with multiple sclerosis, enrolled in a pregnancy study. The sample was peripheral blood, taken in the second trimester of pregnancy. Here the CDR3 reads CASLPRWTGGLAGAGELFF. CDR3 nucleotides: TGTGCCAGCCTTCCTCGCTGGACAGGCGGACTAGCGGGAGCCGGGGAGCTGTTTTTT.